This is a list of T cell receptor beta chains from one sample in a study of T-cell memory formation after mild COVID-19. TCRdb reanalysed the 5' RACE reads using MiXCR and keeps one entry per CDR3 protein. The sample contains fewer than 200,000 distinct CDR3 sequences, around 20% of which appear only once. Sequenced material: PBMCs or a T cell subset sorted from them (not recorded which). These receptors were taken from a young man who had mild COVID-19 (a few samples of this study predate the infection). Cell type and time point are not known. Each CDR3 is given with its conserved first and last residue. A D gene is named only where the DNA matches it firmly. Rows may omit the clone size; those that give it use once, few, many or a size class.

D,size,J,V,DNA,CDR3
NA,few,TRBJ1-1,TRBV7-8,TGTGCCAGCAGCTTATGGGCTCGGGGTGAAGCTTTCTTT,CASSLWARGEAFF
NA,many,TRBJ1-1,TRBV7-2,TGTGCCAGCAGCTTAGCAAGGCGGGGGGCAAACACTGAAGCTTTCTTT,CASSLARRGANTEAFF
NA,few,TRBJ1-6,TRBV6-5,TGTGCCAGCACTACATTGGACAACGGTTCACCCCTCCACTTT,CASTTLDNGSPLHF
NA,NA,TRBJ1-1,TRBV4-1,TGCGCCAGCAGCCAAGCCGGGTCGTCGACTGAAGCTTTCTTT,CASSQAGSSTEAFF
NA,many,TRBJ2-5,TRBV18,TGTGCCAGCTCGTCGTACGGTCACCAAGAGACCCAGTACTTC,CASSSYGHQETQYF
NA,few,TRBJ1-2,TRBV28,TGTGCCAGCAGTTTTCAGGATGGCTACACCTTC,CASSFQDGYTF
TRBD1,NA,TRBJ2-5,TRBV5-1,TGCGCCAGCAGCTTGAGGACAGGGGAGGAGACCCAGTACTTC,CASSLRTGEETQYF
NA,NA,TRBJ2-1,TRBV19,TGTGCCAGTCAGCCCGAGGACTACCACAATGAGCAGTTCTTC,CASQPEDYHNEQFF
NA,few,TRBJ1-1,TRBV7-2,TGTGCCAGCAGCCTAACCAGGGGATTAAACACTGAAGCTTTCTTT,CASSLTRGLNTEAFF
NA,many,TRBJ2-3,TRBV4-2,TGTGCCAGCAGCCAAGATTGGCTTTCAGATACGCAGTATTTT,CASSQDWLSDTQYF
TRBD2,few,TRBJ2-6,TRBV20-1,TGCAGTGCACTAGCGTCGAGCTCTGGGGCCAACGTCCTGACTTTC,CSALASSSGANVLTF
NA,many,TRBJ1-2,TRBV7-2,TGTGCCAGCAGCTTCAACGATCAGGGCGGCTACACCTTC,CASSFNDQGGYTF
NA,NA,TRBJ2-3,TRBV12-3/TRBV12-4,TGTGCCAGCAGGGTAGGGCTTTTCGGAGATACGCAGTATTTT,CASRVGLFGDTQYF
TRBD1,few,TRBJ1-2,TRBV5-1,TGCGCCAGCAGCCCGGGACAGCCAAACTATGGCTACACCTTC,CASSPGQPNYGYTF
NA,medium-sized,TRBJ1-5,TRBV5-1,TGCGCCAGCAGCTTGAACGGAAATCAGCCCCAGCATTTT,CASSLNGNQPQHF
NA,NA,TRBJ1-2,TRBV6-1,TGTGCCAGCAGTGCCTATGGGGGGCAGGGTGGCTACACCTTC,CASSAYGGQGGYTF
NA,few,TRBJ2-7,TRBV7-2,TGTGCCAGCAGCTTAGTATCCGGGAACGGATACGAGCAGTACTTC,CASSLVSGNGYEQYF
NA,NA,TRBJ2-3,TRBV4-3,TGCGCCAGCAGCCCCTATTCCTCCGGGGAAAGCACAGATACGCAGTATTTT,CASSPYSSGESTDTQYF
NA,NA,TRBJ1-1,TRBV20-1,TGCAGTGCTGGAGGGGGAGGGGCTATGAACACTGAAGCTTTCTTT,CSAGGGGAMNTEAFF
NA,few,TRBJ2-1,TRBV7-6,TGTGCCAGCAGCTTAGGGATCGGTGAGCAGTTCTTC,CASSLGIGEQFF
NA,few,TRBJ2-4,TRBV3-1,TGTGCCAGCAGCCAAATCGGGACATCCAACATTCAGTACTTC,CASSQIGTSNIQYF
TRBD2,few,TRBJ2-1,TRBV7-2,TGTGCCAGCAGCTTGAGCGGGGGGGCCGGTGAGCAGTTCTTC,CASSLSGGAGEQFF
NA,NA,TRBJ2-7,TRBV6-6,TGTGCCAGCAGTTACGCTAGCATTTACGAGCAGTACTTC,CASSYASIYEQYF
NA,NA,TRBJ1-4,TRBV7-2,TGTGCCAGCAGCACCGGGTTGCCAGTAGGGCCTAATGAAAAACTGTTTTTT,CASSTGLPVGPNEKLFF
NA,NA,TRBJ2-5,TRBV12-3/TRBV12-4,TGTGCCAGCAGTCTACAGGGCCACCAAGAGACCCAGTACTTC,CASSLQGHQETQYF
NA,few,TRBJ1-2,TRBV5-1,TGCGCCAGCAGCTTGATTCGGGAAGACTATGGCTACACCTTC,CASSLIREDYGYTF
NA,few,TRBJ1-5,TRBV6-1,TGTGCCAGCAGTGAAGGTTGGCTGCGGCCCCAGCATTTT,CASSEGWLRPQHF
NA,NA,TRBJ1-6,TRBV7-8,TGTGCCAGCAGCTCCTCAGGGATATGGTCACCCCTCCACTTT,CASSSSGIWSPLHF
TRBD2,NA,TRBJ2-3,TRBV7-9,TGTGCCAGCAGCCGCGGGGGGGGGCTAACAGATACGCAGTATTTT,CASSRGGGLTDTQYF
NA,NA,TRBJ1-1,TRBV29-1,TGCAGCGTTGAACCGGGACGGGGGGATGAAGCTTTCTTT,CSVEPGRGDEAFF
TRBD1,NA,TRBJ1-2,TRBV20-1,TGCAGTGCTAGGTTGGACAGGGGGGACTATGGCTACACCTTC,CSARLDRGDYGYTF
NA,NA,TRBJ2-5,TRBV27,TGTGCCAGCGCCCCCCGAGGGGAAGAGACCCAGTACTTC,CASAPRGEETQYF
NA,NA,TRBJ2-3,TRBV20-1,TGCAGTGCTAGGTGGCAGGGTGGCACAGATACGCAGTATTTT,CSARWQGGTDTQYF
NA,NA,TRBJ2-6,TRBV20-1,TGCAGTGCTAGTCTTTCGGGGGCTGGGGCCAACGTCCTGACTTTC,CSASLSGAGANVLTF
TRBD2,NA,TRBJ2-1,TRBV30,TGTGCCTGGGGGACTAGCGGGGGCGGTGAGCAGTTCTTC,CAWGTSGGGEQFF
TRBD1,few,TRBJ1-6,TRBV7-2,TGTGCCAGCAGCTTAGGTGGGACAGGGGGCTCACCCCTCCACTTT,CASSLGGTGGSPLHF
NA,NA,TRBJ1-1,TRBV5-1,TGCGCCAGCAGCTTGGAGGCGACAGCCAACACTGAAGCTTTCTTT,CASSLEATANTEAFF
TRBD1,NA,TRBJ2-1,TRBV5-1,TGCGCCAGCAGCCCAACCACCGTCAGACAGGGGTCCCATGAGCAGTTCTTC,CASSPTTVRQGSHEQFF
TRBD1,NA,TRBJ1-1,TRBV6-5,TGTGCCAGCAGTTACCAGGGGCAGGGGGCAGGGGGCACTGAAGCTTTCTTT,CASSYQGQGAGGTEAFF
NA,many,TRBJ2-7,TRBV13,TGTGCCAGCAGCTTGATCGGCGAGCAGTACTTC,CASSLIGEQYF
NA,NA,TRBJ2-5,TRBV7-2,TGTGCCAGCAGCTTAGACGTCGCGGTGGAGACCCAGTACTTC,CASSLDVAVETQYF
NA,NA,TRBJ1-5,TRBV20-1,TGCAGTGCCCCCCGGGATAGCAATCAGCCCCAGCATTTT,CSAPRDSNQPQHF
NA,few,TRBJ1-3,TRBV5-1,TGCGCCAGCAGCGCAGGGAGCTCTGGAAACACCATATATTTT,CASSAGSSGNTIYF
NA,few,TRBJ2-5,TRBV6-2/TRBV6-3,TGTGCCACAGGCAGGGCAGAACAAGAGACCCAGTACTTC,CATGRAEQETQYF
NA,many,TRBJ1-4,TRBV7-9,TGTGCCAGCAGCTTAGTGGCGGGGAAAGAAAAACTGTTTTTT,CASSLVAGKEKLFF
TRBD2,NA,TRBJ2-5,TRBV9,TGTGCCAGCAGCAACCTAGCGGGGGGTCCGGAGACCCAGTACTTC,CASSNLAGGPETQYF
NA,NA,TRBJ2-3,TRBV7-2,TGTGCCAGCAGCTTCCAGCGGTGGGCCTCCACAGATACGCAGTATTTT,CASSFQRWASTDTQYF
TRBD2,NA,TRBJ2-5,TRBV4-3,TGCGCCAGCAGCCAAGAGGCACTCGGGGGGGAGACCCAGTACTTC,CASSQEALGGETQYF
TRBD1,NA,TRBJ1-5,TRBV6-5,TGTGCCAGCAGGGAGACAGGGGTCAGCAATCAGCCCCAGCATTTT,CASRETGVSNQPQHF
NA,NA,TRBJ2-1,TRBV20-1,TGCAGTGCGCTGGCTCAGGCCCTCAATGAGCAGTTCTTC,CSALAQALNEQFF
NA,few,TRBJ2-5,TRBV5-1,TGCGCCAGCAACCCTGGGAGGGGGGGGGCCGAGACCCAGTACTTC,CASNPGRGGAETQYF
NA,NA,TRBJ1-2,TRBV6-2/TRBV6-3,TGTGCCAGCAGTCCTCTCCCGGGACGCCGTGTTGATGGCTACACCTTC,CASSPLPGRRVDGYTF
NA,few,TRBJ1-4,TRBV5-1,TGCGCCAGCAGCTTGGCCATTTTATCCCCTGCAACTAATGAAAAACTGTTTTTT,CASSLAILSPATNEKLFF
NA,few,TRBJ2-5,TRBV18,TGTGCCAGCTCACCAGACATCCAGGAGACCCAGTACTTC,CASSPDIQETQYF
TRBD1,few,TRBJ1-2,TRBV4-1,TGCGCCAGCAGCTTCGAGAGGACAGGGGGAGGTTATGGCTACACCTTC,CASSFERTGGGYGYTF
TRBD1,few,TRBJ1-3,TRBV5-1,TGCGCCAGCACCCCCGGGACAGGGATGCTCGGAAACACCATATATTTT,CASTPGTGMLGNTIYF
NA,NA,TRBJ2-7,TRBV20-1,TGCAGTGCTAGCCGGGCCCCAGGCCTAATCTCCTACGAGCAGTACTTC,CSASRAPGLISYEQYF